This TCR beta chain emerged from a study of Tregs in tolerant kidney transplant recipients. Study-level background: The nonmyeloablative bone marrow transplants came from related graft donors, with transient mixed chimerism.

Measured with immunoSEQ multiplex PCR; TCRdb has only the in-frame clones, and not every one. The sample consists of tens of thousands of clones, roughly 89% of them appearing once. A remark on this clone: What it recognizes is unknown.

Germline V lookup: CDR1 MNHEY, CDR2 SVGAGI. V was shortened by 5 bases and J by 2 bases, with 10 bases between the two germline ends. This CDR3 region has 15 residues. Overall study results and limits: Tolerant patients' donor-specific Tregs expanded beyond overall Tregs, suggesting antigen-driven growth. This study did not directly address biological reproducibility.

The TCR comes from a human donor who received a combined kidney and bone marrow transplant. This chain links TRBV6-5 with TRBJ2-6; the D gene is possibly TRBD1 (6 bases). The sequences come from CD4+ T cells from blood, collected before the transplant. The DNA for the CDR3 is TGTGCCAGCAGTGCGCAGGGGACTGGGGCCAACGTCCTGACTTTC. Translating gives CASSAQGTGANVLTF.